A single sample is the source of the 10 T cell receptor beta chains below, sequenced in a study of technical replicates of blood from a handful of donors. Data came from immunoSEQ multiplex PCR; TCRdb stores just in-frame clones and leaves some out. Of approximately 100,000 clones in the sample, approximately 96% were seen once. Input material: T cells isolated from PBMCs. The receptors come from a human donor in good health.

V and J are TRBV11-2 and TRBJ2-3, with D possibly TRBD2 on 6 matching bases. V gave up 9 bases and J gave up 2 bases, with 12 bases separating them. Per germline, CDR1 SGHAT and CDR2 FQNNGV. The CDR3 is 13 amino acids. This chain's CDR3 is CASTGRFTDTQYF. The CDR3 bases are TGTGCCAGTACCGGGAGATTCACAGATACGCAGTATTTT. Filled out from reference TRBV11-2 and TRBJ2-3, the complete variable domain reads EAGVAQSPRYKIIEKRQSVAFWCNPISGHATLYWYQQILGQGPKLLIQFQNNGVVDDSQLPKDRFSAERLKGVDSTLKIQPAKLEDSAVYLCASTGRFTDTQYFGPGTRLTVL.

The gene calls are TRBV5-1 and TRBJ2-7; perhaps TRBD1 as D (6 bases). The ends were cut back, 3 bases at V and 6 bases at J, with 10 bases in the middle. This CDR3 spans 12 amino acids. Germline V CDR1 and CDR2: SGHRS, YFSETQ. The CDR3 region has the DNA TGCGCCAGCAGCTCGGGACAACCCGAGCAGTACTTC. Translating gives CASSSGQPEQYF.

This clone was recorded only once. The chain employs TRBV2 and TRBJ1-6, with TRBD1 matching over 10 bases. The CDR3 consists of 15 residues. Germline assignment: CDR1 SNHLY and CDR2 FYNNEI. With V trimmed by 2 bases and J by 10 bases, 5 bases remained unmatched. CDR3 bases: TGTGCCAGCAGTGAAAGGGACAGGGGTAAATCACCCCTCCACTTT. The encoded protein is CASSERDRGKSPLHF.

This rearrangement joins TRBV6-1 to TRBJ1-3; tentatively, D is TRBD1 (5 bases). This CDR3 spans 15 amino acids. V lost 4 bases, J lost 0 bases, and 10 bases lay in between. Germline CDR1 reads MNHNS; CDR2 reads SASEGT. The CDR3 is CASSAGGASGNTIYF. CDR3 bases: TGTGCCAGCAGTGCGGGAGGGGCCTCTGGAAACACCATATATTTT.

For the CDR3, the DNA is TGTGCCAGCAGCCCGCCTTCTGGGGCCAACTATGGCTACACCTTC. Protein product: CASSPPSGANYGYTF. This rearrangement joins TRBV7-9 to TRBJ1-2; a possible D gene is TRBD1 (5 bases). Per germline, CDR1 SEHNR and CDR2 FQNEAQ (reference sequence). The CDR3 sequence is 15 residues long. V was trimmed by 5 bases and J by 2 bases, leaving 15 bases between them.

The rearrangement uses TRBV11-2 and TRBJ1-2; 7 bases fit TRBD1. The J segment lost 3 bases and the V segment lost 3 bases, leaving 4 bases of the junction unmatched. This CDR3 spans 14 amino acids. Germline V gene data show CDR1 as SGHAT and CDR2 as FQNNGV. CDR3 amino acids: CASSFNTGDYGYTF. The CDR3, as DNA: TGTGCCAGCAGCTTTAATACAGGGGACTATGGCTACACCTTC.

This sequence joins TRBV28 and TRBJ2-7; TRBD2 matches 7 bases. The CDR3 consists of 18 residues. Germline V lookup: CDR1 MDHEN, CDR2 SYDVKM. Germline trimming cut 2 bases from V and 0 bases from J; bases unmatched to any gene: 13. The CDR3 DNA sequence: TGTGCCAGCAGTTTAGCCCCCCCGGGAGGAACCATCTCCTACGAGCAGTACTTC. This encodes CASSLAPPGGTISYEQYF.

This chain links TRBV23-1 with TRBJ2-3; 11 nucleotides line up with TRBD2. TRBV23-1 is sorted into the ORF group, with uncertain function. J was trimmed by 6 bases and V by 1 base; bases with no gene match: 9. CDR3 size: 17 residues. CDR3 residues: CASSQWILAGGSDTQYF. The DNA of the CDR3 is TGCGCCAGCAGTCAATGGATCCTAGCGGGAGGATCGGATACGCAGTATTTT.

The chain has TRBV7-6 and TRBJ2-1; TRBD2 agrees at 11 bases. The CDR3 has 16 amino acids. CDR1 is SGHVS and CDR2 is FNYEAQ in the germline V gene. The V and J ends lost 4 bases and 6 bases, in that order; junction bases with no gene match: 8. CDR3 in amino acids: CASSSLTSGVLNEQFF. The CDR3 DNA is TGTGCCAGCAGCTCCCTGACTAGCGGGGTCCTCAATGAGCAGTTCTTC.

The V and J genes are TRBV19 and TRBJ2-1, with TRBD2 matching 14 bases. CDR1 LNHDA and CDR2 SQIVND come from the germline V gene (reference sequence). The V and J ends lost 4 bases and 3 bases, in that order; junction bases with no gene match: 2. The CDR3 is 16 amino acids. This CDR3 reads CASSTGLAGGYNEQFF. The CDR3 region has the DNA TGTGCCAGTAGTACCGGACTAGCGGGAGGCTACAATGAGCAGTTCTTC.